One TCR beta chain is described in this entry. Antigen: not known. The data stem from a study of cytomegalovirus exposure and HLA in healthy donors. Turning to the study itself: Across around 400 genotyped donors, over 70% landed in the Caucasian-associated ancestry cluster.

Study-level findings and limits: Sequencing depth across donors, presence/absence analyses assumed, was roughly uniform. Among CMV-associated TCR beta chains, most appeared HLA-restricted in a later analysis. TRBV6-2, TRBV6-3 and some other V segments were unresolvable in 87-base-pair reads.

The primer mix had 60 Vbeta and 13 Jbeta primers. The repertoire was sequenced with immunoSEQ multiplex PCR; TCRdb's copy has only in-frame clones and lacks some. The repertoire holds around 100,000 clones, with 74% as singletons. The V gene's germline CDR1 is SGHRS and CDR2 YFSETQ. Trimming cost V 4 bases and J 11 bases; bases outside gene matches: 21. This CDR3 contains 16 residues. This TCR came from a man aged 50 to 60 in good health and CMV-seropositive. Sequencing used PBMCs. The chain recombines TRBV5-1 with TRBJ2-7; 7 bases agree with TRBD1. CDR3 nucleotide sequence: TGCGCCAGCAGCCCGTACTCTAGGACAGGCCCCCGGAAGGAGTACTTC. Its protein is CASSPYSRTGPRKEYF.